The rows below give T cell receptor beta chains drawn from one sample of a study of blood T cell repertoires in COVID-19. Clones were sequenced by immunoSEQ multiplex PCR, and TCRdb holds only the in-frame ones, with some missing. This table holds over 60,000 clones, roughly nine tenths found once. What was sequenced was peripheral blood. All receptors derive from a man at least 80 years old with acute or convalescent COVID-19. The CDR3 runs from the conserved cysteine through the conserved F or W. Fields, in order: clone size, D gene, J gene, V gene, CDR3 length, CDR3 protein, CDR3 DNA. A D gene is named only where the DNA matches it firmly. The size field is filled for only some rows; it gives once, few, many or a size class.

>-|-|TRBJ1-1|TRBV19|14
CASSSQFMNTEAFF
TGTGCCAGTAGTTCTCAGTTCATGAACACTGAAGCTTTCTTT
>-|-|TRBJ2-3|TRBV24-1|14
CATSLGGRADTQYF
TGTGCCACCAGCCTAGGCGGGCGCGCAGATACGCAGTATTTT
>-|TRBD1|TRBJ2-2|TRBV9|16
CASSWGQITNTGELFF
TGTGCCAGCAGCTGGGGACAGATCACTAACACCGGGGAGCTGTTTTTT
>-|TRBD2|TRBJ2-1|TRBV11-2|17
CASSFARRASGTNEQFF
TGTGCCAGCAGCTTCGCGCGTCGGGCTAGCGGGACGAATGAGCAGTTCTTC
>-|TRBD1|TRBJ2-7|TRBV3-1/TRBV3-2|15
CASSQLRDRGHEQYF
TGTGCCAGCAGCCAACTCCGGGACAGGGGCCACGAGCAGTACTTC
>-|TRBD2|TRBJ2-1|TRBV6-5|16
CASSYWAGRAGDEQFF
TGTGCCAGCAGTTACTGGGCAGGGCGAGCGGGAGACGAGCAGTTCTTC
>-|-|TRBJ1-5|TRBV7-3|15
CASSLGAGGWQPQHF
TGTGCCAGCAGCTTAGGGGCTGGGGGCTGGCAGCCCCAGCATTTT
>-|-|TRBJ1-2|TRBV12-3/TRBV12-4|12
CASTGQGSGYTF
TGTGCCAGCACCGGGCAGGGTTCGGGCTACACCTTC
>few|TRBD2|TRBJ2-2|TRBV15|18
CATSRAPGLAGGTGELFF
TGTGCCACCAGCAGGGCTCCGGGACTAGCGGGGGGGACCGGGGAGCTGTTTTTT
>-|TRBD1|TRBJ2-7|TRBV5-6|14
CASSLGQGAYEQYF
TGTGCCAGCAGCTTGGGACAGGGGGCCTACGAGCAGTACTTC
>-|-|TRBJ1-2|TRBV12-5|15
CASGPPGGATYGYTF
TGTGCTAGTGGTCCCCCGGGGGGGGCGACCTATGGCTACACCTTC
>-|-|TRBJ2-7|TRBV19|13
CASSIGTAYEQYF
TGTGCCAGTAGTATAGGAACGGCCTACGAGCAGTACTTC
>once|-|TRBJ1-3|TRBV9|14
CASSVQGSGNTIYF
TGTGCCAGCAGCGTTCAGGGGTCTGGAAACACCATATATTTT
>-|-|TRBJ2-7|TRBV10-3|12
CAISGGGGVPSF
TGTGCCATCAGCGGGGGAGGCGGGGTACCCTCCTTC
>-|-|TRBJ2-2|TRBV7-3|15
CASSLSGVGTGELFF
TGTGCCAGCAGCTTAAGCGGGGTCGGCACCGGGGAGCTGTTTTTT
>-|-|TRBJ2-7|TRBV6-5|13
CASSYFQAYEQYF
TGTGCCAGCAGTTACTTCCAGGCCTACGAGCAGTACTTC
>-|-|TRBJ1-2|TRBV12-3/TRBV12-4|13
CASDRTGWSGYTF
TGTGCCAGCGATCGCACGGGTTGGAGTGGCTACACCTTC
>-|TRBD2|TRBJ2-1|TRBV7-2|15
CASSLAGGTYNEQFF
TGTGCCAGCAGCTTAGCGGGAGGGACCTACAATGAGCAGTTCTTC
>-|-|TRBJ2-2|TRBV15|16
CATRTLLGLNTGELFF
TGTGCCACCAGAACACTTCTGGGACTGAACACCGGGGAGCTGTTTTTT
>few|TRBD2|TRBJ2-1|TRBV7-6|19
CASSLNPPGTSGRPGEQFF
TGTGCCAGCAGCTTAAACCCCCCAGGGACTAGCGGGAGGCCGGGGGAGCAGTTCTTC
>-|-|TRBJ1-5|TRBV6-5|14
CASIPGAGDQPQHF
TGTGCCAGCATTCCTGGTGCAGGGGACCAGCCCCAGCATTTT
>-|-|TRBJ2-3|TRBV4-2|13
CASSQVGPDTQYF
TGTGCCAGCAGCCAGGTTGGCCCAGATACGCAGTATTTT
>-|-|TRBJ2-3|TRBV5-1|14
CASCEGGSTDTQYF
TGCGCCAGCTGCGAGGGAGGATCCACAGATACGCAGTATTTT
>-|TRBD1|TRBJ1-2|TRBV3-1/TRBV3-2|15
CASSQEVQGNYGYTF
TGTGCCAGCAGCCAAGAGGTACAGGGGAACTATGGCTACACCTTC
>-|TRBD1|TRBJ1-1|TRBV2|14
CASRLGQGASEAFF
TGTGCCAGCAGGTTGGGACAGGGGGCATCTGAAGCTTTCTTT
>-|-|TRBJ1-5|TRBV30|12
CAWRAPGGPQHF
TGTGCCTGGAGGGCCCCCGGGGGGCCCCAGCATTTT
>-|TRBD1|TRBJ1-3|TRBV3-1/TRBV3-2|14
CASSPGTEGNTIYF
TGTGCCAGCAGCCCCGGGACAGAAGGAAACACCATATATTTT
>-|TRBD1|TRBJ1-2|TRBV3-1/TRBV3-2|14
CASSTQGINYGYTF
TGTGCCAGCAGCACACAGGGGATCAACTATGGCTACACCTTC
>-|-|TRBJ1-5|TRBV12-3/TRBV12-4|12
CASRIQNQPQHF
TGTGCCAGCAGGATACAGAATCAGCCCCAGCATTTT
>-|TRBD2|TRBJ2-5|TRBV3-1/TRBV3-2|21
CASSQVRPRPHRDYLTETQYF
TGTGCCAGCAGCCAAGTAAGACCCCGGCCTCATCGGGACTACCTTACGGAGACCCAGTACTTC
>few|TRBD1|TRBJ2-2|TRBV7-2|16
CASSLRDRVGTGELFF
TGTGCCAGCAGCTTAAGGGACAGGGTAGGGACCGGGGAGCTGTTTTTT
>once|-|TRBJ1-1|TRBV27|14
CASSSRPGLTEAFF
TGTGCCAGCAGTTCCCGGCCAGGGCTCACTGAAGCTTTCTTT
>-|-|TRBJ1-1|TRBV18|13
CASSPGGRAEAFF
TGTGCCAGCTCACCAGGGGGCAGGGCTGAAGCTTTCTTT
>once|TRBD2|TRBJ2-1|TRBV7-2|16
CASSLAASGSFNEQFF
TGTGCCAGCAGCTTAGCGGCTAGCGGGAGTTTTAATGAGCAGTTCTTC
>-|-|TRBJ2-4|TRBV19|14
CASSIRGAKNIQYF
TGTGCCAGTAGTATACGGGGGGCCAAAAACATTCAGTACTTC
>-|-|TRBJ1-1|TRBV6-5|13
CASNRGGNTEAFF
TGTGCCAGCAATAGGGGCGGGAACACTGAAGCTTTCTTT
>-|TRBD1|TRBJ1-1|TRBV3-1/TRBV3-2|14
CASSQHRGQTEAFF
TGTGCCAGCAGCCAGCACAGGGGGCAGACTGAAGCTTTCTTT
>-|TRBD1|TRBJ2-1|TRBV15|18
CATSRDRQDRVPNNEQFF
TGTGCCACCAGCAGAGATCGACAGGACAGGGTACCCAACAATGAGCAGTTCTTC
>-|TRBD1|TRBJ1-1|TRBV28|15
CASSSLTGGYTEAFF
TGTGCCAGCAGTTCCCTGACAGGGGGCTACACTGAAGCTTTCTTT
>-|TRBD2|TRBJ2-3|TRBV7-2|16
CASSWGLAGRTDTQYF
TGTGCCAGCAGCTGGGGGCTAGCGGGAAGAACAGATACGCAGTATTTT
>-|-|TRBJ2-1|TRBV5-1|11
CASSFNGQKFF
TGCGCCAGCAGCTTTAACGGACAGAAGTTCTTC
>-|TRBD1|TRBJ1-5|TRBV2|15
CASSDRDSENQPQHF
TGTGCCAGCAGTGACCGGGACAGCGAAAATCAGCCCCAGCATTTT
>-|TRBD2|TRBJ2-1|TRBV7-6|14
CASSPSGGPNEQFF
TGTGCCAGCAGCCCGAGCGGGGGGCCCAATGAGCAGTTCTTC
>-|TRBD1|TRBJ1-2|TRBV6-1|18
CASSEAGQGRWVDYGYTF
TGTGCCAGCAGTGAAGCGGGACAGGGGAGGTGGGTGGACTATGGCTACACCTTC
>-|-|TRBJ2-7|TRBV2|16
CASISNSPDSPYEQYF
TGTGCCAGCATCAGCAATAGCCCGGACAGCCCCTACGAGCAGTACTTC
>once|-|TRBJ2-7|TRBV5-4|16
CASSLGASGLGVEEYF
TGTGCCAGCAGCTTGGGGGCCAGCGGGCTAGGGGTAGAGGAGTACTTC
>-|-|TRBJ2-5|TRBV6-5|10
CASSLGTQYF
TGTGCCAGCAGTCTCGGGACCCAGTACTTC
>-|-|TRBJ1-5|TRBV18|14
CASSPGQTNQPQHF
TGTGCCAGCTCACCAGGACAGACGAATCAGCCCCAGCATTTT
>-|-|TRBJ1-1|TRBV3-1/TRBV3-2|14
CASFSGGRDTEAFF
TGTGCCAGCTTCTCCGGGGGAAGGGACACTGAAGCTTTCTTT
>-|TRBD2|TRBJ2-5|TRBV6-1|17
CASSEEASGGAWRTQYF
TGTGCCAGCAGTGAAGAAGCTAGCGGGGGGGCCTGGCGGACCCAGTACTTC
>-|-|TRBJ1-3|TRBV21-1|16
CASSNTGTGAGNTIYF
TGTGCCAGCAGCAACACCGGGACAGGGGCTGGAAACACCATATATTTT
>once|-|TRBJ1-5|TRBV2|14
CASSDTVSNQPQHF
TGTGCCAGCAGTGATACGGTAAGCAATCAGCCCCAGCATTTT
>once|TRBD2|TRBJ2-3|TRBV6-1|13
CASSWGGTDTQYF
TGTGCCAGCAGTTGGGGGGGAACAGATACGCAGTATTTT
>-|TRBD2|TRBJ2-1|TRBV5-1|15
CASSKAGGSYNEQFF
TGCGCCAGCAGCAAAGCGGGGGGGTCCTACAATGAGCAGTTCTTC
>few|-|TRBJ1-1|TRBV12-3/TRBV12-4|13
CASSLLGGSEAFF
TGTGCCAGCAGTTTACTAGGGGGTTCTGAAGCTTTCTTT
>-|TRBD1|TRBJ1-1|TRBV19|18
CASSIVMARGRSGTEAFF
TGTGCCAGTAGTATAGTCATGGCCAGGGGGCGAAGTGGCACTGAAGCTTTCTTT
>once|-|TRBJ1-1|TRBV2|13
CASSPLLNTEAFF
TGTGCCAGCAGTCCTCTTTTAAACACTGAAGCTTTCTTT
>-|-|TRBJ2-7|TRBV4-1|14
CASSQEESSYEQYF
TGCGCCAGCAGCCAAGAGGAGAGCTCCTACGAGCAGTACTTC
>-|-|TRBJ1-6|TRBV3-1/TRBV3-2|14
CASRGTGYQSPLHF
TGTGCCAGCAGGGGAACAGGGTATCAATCACCCCTCCACTTT